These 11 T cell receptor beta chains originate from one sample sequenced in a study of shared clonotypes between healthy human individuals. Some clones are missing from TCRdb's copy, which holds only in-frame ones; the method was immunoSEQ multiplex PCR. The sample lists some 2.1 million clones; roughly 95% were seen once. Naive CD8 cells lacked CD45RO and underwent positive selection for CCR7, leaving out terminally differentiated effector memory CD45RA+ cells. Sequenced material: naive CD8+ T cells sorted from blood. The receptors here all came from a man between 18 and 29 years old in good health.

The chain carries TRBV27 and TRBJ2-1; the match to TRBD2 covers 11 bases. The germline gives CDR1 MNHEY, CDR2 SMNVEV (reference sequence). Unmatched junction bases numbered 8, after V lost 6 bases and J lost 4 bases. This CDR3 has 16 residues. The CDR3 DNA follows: TGTGCCAGCAGCTTGTTAGCGGGAGGGTATTACAATGAGCAGTTCTTC. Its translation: CASSLLAGGYYNEQFF.

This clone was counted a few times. CDR3 protein: CASSLSYQDNSPLHF. As DNA, the CDR3 is TGTGCCAGCAGCTTATCTTACCAGGACAATTCACCCCTCCACTTT. V and J are TRBV7-9 and TRBJ1-6; no clear D. CDR1 is SEHNR, CDR2 FQNEAQ, per germline (reference sequence). This CDR3 spans 15 amino acids. The germline V and J ends were trimmed by 2 bases and 7 bases, with 12 bases remaining between them.

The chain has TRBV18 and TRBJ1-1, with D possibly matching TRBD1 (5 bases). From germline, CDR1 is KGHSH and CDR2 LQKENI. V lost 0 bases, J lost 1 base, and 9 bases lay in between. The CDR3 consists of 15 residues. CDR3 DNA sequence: TGTGCCAGCTCACCACCCGCGGGGCAGAACACTGAAGCTTTCTTT. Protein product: CASSPPAGQNTEAFF.

The CDR3 DNA reads as TGTGCCAGCAGTTTAAGGCAGGCGGCGGGCTACACCTTC. Protein product: CASSLRQAAGYTF. The chain links TRBV27 to TRBJ1-2, with no clear D. This CDR3 has 13 residues. V lost 2 bases to trimming and J lost 8 bases, with 12 bases between them. The germline CDR1 and CDR2 sequences are MNHEY and SMNVEV (reference sequence).

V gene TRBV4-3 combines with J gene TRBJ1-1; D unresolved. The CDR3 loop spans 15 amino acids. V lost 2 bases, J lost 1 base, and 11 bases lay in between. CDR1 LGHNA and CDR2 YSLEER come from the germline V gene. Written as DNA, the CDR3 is TGCGCCAGCAGCCAATCTTTCTTGGGGAACACTGAAGCTTTCTTT. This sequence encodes CASSQSFLGNTEAFF.

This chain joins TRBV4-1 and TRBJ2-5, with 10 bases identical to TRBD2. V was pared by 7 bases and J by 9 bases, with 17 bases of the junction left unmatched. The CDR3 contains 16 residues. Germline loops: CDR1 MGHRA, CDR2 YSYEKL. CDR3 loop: CASNDPPASGSPPQYF. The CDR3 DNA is TGCGCCAGCAACGACCCCCCAGCTAGCGGGAGCCCCCCCCAGTACTTC.

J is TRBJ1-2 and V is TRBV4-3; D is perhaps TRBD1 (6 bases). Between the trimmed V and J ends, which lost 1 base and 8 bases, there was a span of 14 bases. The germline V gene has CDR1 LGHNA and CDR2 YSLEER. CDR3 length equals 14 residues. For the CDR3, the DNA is TGCGCCAGCAGCCAAGTTGAGGGGGTATGGGGCTACACCTTC. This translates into CASSQVEGVWGYTF.

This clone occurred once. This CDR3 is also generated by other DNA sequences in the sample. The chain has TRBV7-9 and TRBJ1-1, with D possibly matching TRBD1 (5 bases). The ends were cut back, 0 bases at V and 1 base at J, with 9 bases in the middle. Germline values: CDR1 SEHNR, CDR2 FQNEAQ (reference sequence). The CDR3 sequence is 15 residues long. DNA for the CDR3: TGTGCCAGCAGCTTAGCGGGCGGGGGGAACACTGAAGCTTTCTTT. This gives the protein CASSLAGGGNTEAFF. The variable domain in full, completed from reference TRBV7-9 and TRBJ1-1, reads DTGVSQNPRHKITKRGQNVTFRCDPISEHNRLYWYRQTLGQGPEFLTYFQNEAQLEKSRLLSDRFSAERPKGSFSTLEIQRTEQGDSAMYLCASSLAGGGNTEAFFGQGTRLTVV.

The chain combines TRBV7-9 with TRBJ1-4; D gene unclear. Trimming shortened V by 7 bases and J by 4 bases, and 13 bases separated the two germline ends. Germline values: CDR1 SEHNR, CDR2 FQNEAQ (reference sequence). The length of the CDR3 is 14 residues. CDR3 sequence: CASTVGIGNEKLFF. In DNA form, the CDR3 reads TGTGCCAGCACCGTAGGGATCGGTAATGAAAAACTGTTTTTT.

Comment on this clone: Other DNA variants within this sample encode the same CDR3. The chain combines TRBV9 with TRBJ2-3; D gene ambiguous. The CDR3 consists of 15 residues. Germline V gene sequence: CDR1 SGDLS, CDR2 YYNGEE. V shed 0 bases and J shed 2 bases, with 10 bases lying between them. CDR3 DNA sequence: TGTGCCAGCAGCGTAGAGGGCCCCTCCACAGATACGCAGTATTTT. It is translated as CASSVEGPSTDTQYF.

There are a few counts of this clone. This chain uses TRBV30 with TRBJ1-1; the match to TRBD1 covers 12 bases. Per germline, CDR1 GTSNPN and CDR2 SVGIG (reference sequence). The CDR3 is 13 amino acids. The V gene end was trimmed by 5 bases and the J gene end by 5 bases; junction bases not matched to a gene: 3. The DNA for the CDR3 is TGTGCCTGGGGGGACAGGGGGCAGACTGAAGCTTTCTTT. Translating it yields CAWGDRGQTEAFF.